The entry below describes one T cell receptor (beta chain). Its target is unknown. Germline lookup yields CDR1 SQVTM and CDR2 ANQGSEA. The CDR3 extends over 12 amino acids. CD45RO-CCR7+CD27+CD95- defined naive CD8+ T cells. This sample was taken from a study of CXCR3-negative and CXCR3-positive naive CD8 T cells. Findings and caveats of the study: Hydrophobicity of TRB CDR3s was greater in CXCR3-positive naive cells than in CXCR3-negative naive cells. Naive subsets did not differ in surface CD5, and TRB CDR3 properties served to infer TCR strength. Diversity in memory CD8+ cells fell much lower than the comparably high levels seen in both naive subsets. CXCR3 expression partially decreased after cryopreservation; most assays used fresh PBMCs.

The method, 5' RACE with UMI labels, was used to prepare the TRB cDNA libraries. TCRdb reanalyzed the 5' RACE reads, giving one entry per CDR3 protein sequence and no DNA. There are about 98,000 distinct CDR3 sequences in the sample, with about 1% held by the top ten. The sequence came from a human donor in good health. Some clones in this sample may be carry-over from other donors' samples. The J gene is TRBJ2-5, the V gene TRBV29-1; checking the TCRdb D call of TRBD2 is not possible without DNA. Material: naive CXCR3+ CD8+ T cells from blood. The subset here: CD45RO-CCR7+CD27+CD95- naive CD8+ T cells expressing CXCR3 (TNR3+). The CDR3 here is CSVEAESFGQYF.